This record concerns one TCR beta chain sequence. Only in-frame clones appear in the TCRdb table, and some are missing; sequencing was by immunoSEQ multiplex PCR. The repertoire holds 50,000 to 80,000 clones, with roughly 76% as singletons. The CDR3 loop spans 15 amino acids. The V segment lost 3 bases and the J segment 6 bases; nucleotides outside the gene matches: 9. CDR1 and CDR2 (germline): MNHEY, SMNVEV (reference sequence). The data are from a study of blood T cell repertoires in COVID-19. Study overall: Specimens from acute and convalescent COVID-19 originated in the United States, Italy and Spain.

Sequencing was carried out using peripheral blood. This chain joins TRBV27 and TRBJ2-3; 7 nucleotides agree with TRBD2. The source is a human donor in a cohort sampled during active COVID-19. The CDR3 protein is CASSFYGDGGDTQYF. The CDR3 region has the DNA TGTGCCAGCAGTTTTTACGGGGACGGGGGGGATACGCAGTATTTT.